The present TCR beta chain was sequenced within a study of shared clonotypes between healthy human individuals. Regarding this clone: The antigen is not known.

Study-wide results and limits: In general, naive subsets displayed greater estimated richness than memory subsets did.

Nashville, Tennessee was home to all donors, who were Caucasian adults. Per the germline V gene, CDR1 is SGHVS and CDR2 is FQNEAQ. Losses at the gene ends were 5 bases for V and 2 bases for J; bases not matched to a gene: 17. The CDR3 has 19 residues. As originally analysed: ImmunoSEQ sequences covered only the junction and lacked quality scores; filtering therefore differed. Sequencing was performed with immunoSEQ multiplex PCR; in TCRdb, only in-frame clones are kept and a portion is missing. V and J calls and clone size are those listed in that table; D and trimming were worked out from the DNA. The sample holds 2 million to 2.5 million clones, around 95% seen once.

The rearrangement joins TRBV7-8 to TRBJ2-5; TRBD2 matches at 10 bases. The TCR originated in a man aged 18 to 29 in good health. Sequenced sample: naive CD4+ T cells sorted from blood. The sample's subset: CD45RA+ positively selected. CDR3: CASSPRYGLAGAGQETQYF. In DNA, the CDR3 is TGTGCCAGCAGCCCCCGGTATGGGCTAGCGGGAGCAGGACAAGAGACCCAGTACTTC.